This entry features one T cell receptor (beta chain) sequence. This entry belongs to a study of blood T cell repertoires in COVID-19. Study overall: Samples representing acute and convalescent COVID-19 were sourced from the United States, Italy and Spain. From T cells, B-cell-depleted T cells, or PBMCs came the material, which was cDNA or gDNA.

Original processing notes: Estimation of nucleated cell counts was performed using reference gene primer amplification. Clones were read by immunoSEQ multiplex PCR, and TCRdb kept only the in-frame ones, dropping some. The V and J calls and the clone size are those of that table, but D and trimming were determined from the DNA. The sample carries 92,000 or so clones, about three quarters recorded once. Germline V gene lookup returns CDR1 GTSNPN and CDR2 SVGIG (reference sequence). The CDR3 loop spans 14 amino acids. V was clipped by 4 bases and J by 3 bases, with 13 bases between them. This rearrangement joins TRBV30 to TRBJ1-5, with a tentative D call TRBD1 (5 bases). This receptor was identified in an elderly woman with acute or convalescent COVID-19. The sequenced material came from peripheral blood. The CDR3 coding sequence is TGTGCCTGGAACGAAGGGACTTTCAATCAGCCCCAGCATTTT. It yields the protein CAWNEGTFNQPQHF.